A single sample is the source of the 3 T cell receptor beta chains below, sequenced in a study of cytomegalovirus exposure and HLA in healthy donors. The PCR ran on 60 Vbeta and 13 Jbeta primers. Libraries were prepared by immunoSEQ multiplex PCR; TCRdb keeps only in-frame clonotypes and omits some of them. The sample lists fewer than 110,000 clones, 85% occurring once. Sequencing was carried out using PBMCs. The receptors originated from a man between 25 and 39 years old in good health and CMV-seronegative.

The chain links TRBV30 to TRBJ1-1; TRBD1 might be the D (5 bases). Trimming left V 2 bases short and J 0 bases short, with 7 bases between. The CDR3 contains 13 residues. The germline gives CDR1 GTSNPN, CDR2 SVGIG (reference sequence). CDR3 in amino acids: CAWSRQLNTEAFF. Here the CDR3 DNA reads TGTGCCTGGAGTCGACAGTTGAACACTGAAGCTTTCTTT.

The chain combines TRBV4-1 with TRBJ2-5; D may be TRBD1 (5 bases). Trimming took off 0 bases at V and 2 bases at J, with 13 bases between the two ends. The CDR3 runs to 16 residues. Germline V gives CDR1 MGHRA, CDR2 YSYEKL. The CDR3 region is CASSQDLAGSQETQYF. CDR3 bases: TGCGCCAGCAGCCAAGATCTCGCAGGGTCACAAGAGACCCAGTACTTC.

This clone appeared once. The chain is built from TRBV2 and TRBJ1-1; 9 bases align to TRBD1. In germline, CDR1 is SNHLY, CDR2 FYNNEI. This CDR3 has 16 amino acids. Trimming at V came to 2 bases and at J to 5 bases, leaving 9 bases not matched to a gene. CDR3 nucleotides: TGTGCCAGCAGTGAATCAGGGCCGGACAGGGGTACTGAAGCTTTCTTT. Translation gives CASSESGPDRGTEAFF.